The present TCR beta chain was sequenced within a study of cytomegalovirus exposure and HLA in healthy donors. Looking at the study overall: A prior analysis found fewer than 120 million unique TCR beta sequences from 170 million or so T cells. General study points: Follow-up analysis later connected one missense variant in DCLRE1C with trimming of TCR beta V- and J-genes. Productive rates of about 90% or about 30% were seen for most TCR beta V segments in an earlier analysis. Analysis performed later found roughly 17,000 TCR beta sequences associated with HLA alleles at 0.05 false discovery rate.

Concerning this clone itself: The antigen is unknown.

60 Vbeta and 13 Jbeta primers were used in PCR. Only in-frame clones appear in the TCRdb table, and some are missing; sequencing was by immunoSEQ multiplex PCR. The table includes 150,000 to 200,000 clones, more than 80% detected once. The CDR3 consists of 14 residues. Trimming took 7 bases from V and 2 from J; bases not matched to a gene: 10. CDR1 and CDR2 (germline): SQVTM, ANQGSEA. The receptor comes from a woman aged 18-30 years in good health and CMV-seronegative. Specimen: PBMCs. The V gene is TRBV29-1, the J gene TRBJ1-1; TRBD1 aligns across 7 bases. The CDR3 spells CSAWETGINTEAFF. The CDR3 nucleotides read TGCAGCGCCTGGGAGACAGGGATAAACACTGAAGCTTTCTTT.